This T cell receptor beta chain appears in the sequencing data of a study of immune evolution from preneoplasia to lung adenocarcinoma. Libraries were prepared by immunoSEQ multiplex PCR; TCRdb keeps only in-frame clonotypes and omits some of them. The table has under 9,000 clones, 70% to 80% seen once. Notes on the study in general: From normal lung to invasive adenocarcinoma, top clone frequencies appeared to decrease.

Trimming pared 2 bases from V and 10 bases from J, leaving 8 bases between. The germline V gene encodes CDR1 MNHEY and CDR2 SVGAGI. This CDR3 has 11 amino acids. Patients had resection in Japan or China between about 2014 and 2018. Each case's diagnosis was confirmed by two pathologists on H&E. As to this clone: The antigen is unknown.

This receptor was obtained from a person between 65 and 80 years old with lung adenocarcinoma. The specimen was FFPE minimally invasive lung adenocarcinoma tissue. The chain combines TRBV6-5 with TRBJ1-2; D may be TRBD1 (6 bases). CDR3 coding DNA: TGTGCCAGCAGTTACGGGGGGGCCTACACCTTC. Its protein product is CASSYGGAYTF.